This section outlines one T cell receptor (beta chain) sequence together with its context. The antigen remains unidentified. The PCR was carried out with 60 Vbeta primers and 13 Jbeta primers. Sequencing was performed with immunoSEQ multiplex PCR; in TCRdb, only in-frame clones are kept and a portion is missing. The data contain under 110,000 clones, more than 80% of them singletons. These data are taken from a study of cytomegalovirus exposure and HLA in healthy donors. Study conclusions and caveats: The dataset shows that most TCR sequences were rare, while some public TCRs occurred in many donors. Earlier results showed most TCR beta V segments being productive about 87% or about 30% of the time.

The sequence came from a man younger than 40 in good health and CMV-seronegative. The sequenced sample consisted of PBMCs.

The CDR3, as DNA: TGTGCCAGCAGCTTGCGTGGGCCTAGCAATCAGCCCCAGCATTTT. It yields the protein CASSLRGPSNQPQHF. V gene TRBV5-8 combines with J gene TRBJ1-5; D unresolved. Germline-derived CDR1 and CDR2 are SGHTS and YDEGEE. The V end was cut by 1 base, the J end by 0 bases, with 8 bases between. The CDR3 has 15 amino acids.